The following is a T cell receptor beta chain sequence with its context. Its cognate antigen has yet to be identified. One base away there is no much larger clone; base qualities are not given. The data are from a study of resident and recirculating memory T cells in vitiligo (dated by TCRdb to 2016 to 2019). Regarding the complete study: For TCR beta sequencing, each of 3 stable vitiligo patients provided PBMCs and epidermis from shave biopsies taken at two lesional sites and two nonlesional sites. The human TCR beta sequencing tested whether specific clones in lesional vitiligo skin differed from clones in nonlesional skin and blood. Without any cell sorting, samples were homogenized immediately before genomic DNA was extracted using the Qiagen DNeasy Blood & Tissue Kit. The research as a whole found: Even within a single patient, overlap and correlation analysis found no significant repertoire overlap between any biopsies apart from each lesion compared with itself. Clonality was not the same from one vitiligo lesion to another, and no unique dominant TCR clone turned up. TCR sequences were not shared across biopsy sites or across patients, which suggests that different T cell clones infiltrate different lesions, a pattern described as private specificity. Mechanistic studies in the future are needed to assess how much the detected T cell clones and the human Trm pools versus Tcm pools each contribute.

TCR beta chains were amplified from genomic DNA with the immunoSEQ hsTCRB kit. The immunoSEQ service sequenced the TCR beta libraries on an Illumina MiSeq instrument. The study's processing was this. Repertoire data were analyzed with the immunoSEQ Analyzer. Drawn from immuneACCESS, this table holds only the in-frame rearrangements with V and J called that TCRdb kept. Clones are partly lost; checked studies trace under half to an unresolved V gene and leave the rest unexplained. The V and J calls and clone size are taken from that table; D and trimming were inferred from the DNA. The table for this sample lists more than 65,000 clones; approximately 91% of them were counted only once. Less than 5% of the sample is held by the ten biggest clonotypes. V ends up 1 base short and J 6 bases short, with an unmatched junction base count of 9. Per the germline V gene (reference sequence), LNHNV is the CDR1 and YYDKDF is the CDR2. CDR3 length: 15 amino acids, cysteine to phenylalanine. The retained sequence is limited to the CDR3, 45 bases, with the frame set at the first base.

Vitiligo counted as stable when lesions had not changed during the previous 6 months. To count as stable, patients also needed to show no confetti depigmentation, which is a clinical sign of active vitiligo. Patients who had been treated within the previous three months were excluded. PBMCs were isolated from heparinized blood by Ficoll density gradient centrifugation and were subsequently flash-frozen. The sample was blood. This clonotype originated in a male donor with vitiligo. This chain joins TRBV15 to TRBJ2-7; the junction holds 7 bases that match TRBD1. The sequenced DNA: TGTGCCACCAGCAGAGCCGGGACAGAGTTCCCCGAGCAGTACTTC. The encoded protein is CATSRAGTEFPEQYF.